This T cell receptor (beta chain) is from a study of neoadjuvant nivolumab and ipilimumab in lung cancer. Overall study results and limits: Higher pretherapy blood TCR richness went with higher resected-tumor richness.

Looked up from germline, CDR1 is MNHEY and CDR2 is SMNVEV (reference sequence). The CDR3 runs 13 residues. Trimming took 6 bases from V and 0 from J, leaving 6 bases between them. Profiling relied on immunoSEQ multiplex PCR, and the TCRdb table lists in-frame clones only, not all of them. The data show around 24,000 clones, with approximately 78% seen just once and over 8% held by the top ten. Note on this clone: The target antigen is unknown.

The rearrangement joins TRBV27 to TRBJ2-1; D is uncertain. The starting material was tumor tissue, obtained after neoadjuvant nivolumab, alone or with ipilimumab, at or shortly before surgery. This clonotype was sampled from an adult with non-small cell lung cancer. The CDR3 DNA reads as TGTGCCAGCAGCGCGAGCTCCTACAATGAGCAGTTCTTC. Encoded protein: CASSASSYNEQFF.